These 25 T cell receptor beta chains were sequenced from one sample in a study of T-cell reconstitution after alpha-beta-depleted transplantation in children. The TCRbeta library incorporated unique molecular identifiers. One entry per CDR3 protein results from TCRdb running MiXCR on the PCR reads. The sample consists of roughly 500,000 distinct CDR3 sequences, approximately 16% of them appearing once. Here the sequenced sample was PBMCs from the stem cell graft donor, taken from the stem cell graft. All receptors derive from a human donor who donated a stem cell graft to a child with acute lymphoblastic leukemia.

This clonotype showed up many times. A junction end diverges from the germline sequence, so it may reflect a read error. The chain carries TRBV5-1 and TRBJ2-3; D ambiguous. The germline V gene encodes CDR1 SGHRS and CDR2 YFSETQ. The CDR3 is made up of 13 amino acids. CDR3 sequence reads: CASSLGSTDTQYF. The CDR3 DNA is TGTGCCAGCAGTTTAGGCAGCACAGATACGCAGTATTTT.

The chain combines TRBV12-3 or TRBV12-4 with TRBJ2-1; D ambiguous. The CDR3 extends over 11 amino acids. The germline V and J ends were trimmed by 6 bases and 4 bases, with 4 bases remaining between them. CDR3 nucleotides: TGTGCCAGCAGGATATACAATGAGCAGTTCTTC. Translated: CASRIYNEQFF.

The chain uses TRBV5-6 and TRBJ2-7; 9 bases map to TRBD1. The ends lost 4 bases at V and 2 bases at J; junction bases unmatched: 10. CDR1 and CDR2 (germline): SGHDT, YYEEEE. The CDR3 runs to 16 residues. CDR3 in DNA: TGTGCCAGCAGCCTACCGACAGGGGGGTATCCCTACGAGCAGTACTTC. This sequence encodes CASSLPTGGYPYEQYF.

V is TRBV4-1 and J is TRBJ2-2, with D hard to call. This CDR3 is built from 16 residues. Trimming took off 0 bases at V and 0 bases at J, with 8 bases between the two ends. Germline values: CDR1 MGHRA, CDR2 YSYEKL. CDR3 region: CASSQDWRSNTGELFF. CDR3 sequence (DNA): TGCGCCAGCAGCCAAGATTGGCGGTCGAACACCGGGGAGCTGTTTTTT.

The sample holds a few counts of this clonotype. The chain carries TRBV18 and TRBJ2-7; TRBD1 aligns across 9 bases. The junction had 3 bases not matched to a gene; V was cut back by 3 bases and J by 6 bases. This CDR3 is built from 13 residues. Germline CDR1 and CDR2: KGHSH and LQKENI. The CDR3: CASSPGQGREQYF. The CDR3 DNA reads TGTGCCAGCTCACCGGGACAGGGTCGCGAGCAGTACTTC.

The CDR3 DNA reads TGTGCCAGCAGCCAGGGATCGCGAACCTACAATGAGCAGTTCTTC. Encoded protein: CASSQGSRTYNEQFF. This sequence joins TRBV3-1 and TRBJ2-1; D is unclear. This CDR3 is 15 amino acids long. V was trimmed by 3 bases and J by 2 bases, leaving 11 bases between them. Germline V CDR1 and CDR2: LGHDT, YNNKEL (reference sequence).

This sequence joins TRBV19 and TRBJ2-1, with D tentatively TRBD1 or TRBD2 (6 bases each). CDR1 is LNHDA and CDR2 is SQIVND in the germline V gene (reference sequence). The V and J ends lost 1 base and 9 bases respectively, with 13 bases between them. CDR3 length equals 14 residues. CDR3 sequence (DNA): TGTGCCAGTAGTATAGTAGGCGGGACAATTGAGCAGTTCTTC. Translation: CASSIVGGTIEQFF.

The chain carries TRBV12-3 or TRBV12-4 and TRBJ2-2; D tentatively reads TRBD1 or TRBD2 (6 bases each). The CDR3 runs 16 residues. V lost 2 bases to trimming and J lost 1 base, with 11 bases between them. CDR3 nucleotides: TGTGCCAGCAGTTTAAGACGGGGGCGGAACACCGGGGAGCTGTTTTTT. Translating it yields CASSLRRGRNTGELFF.

This chain uses TRBV19 with TRBJ1-1; D is unresolved. Germline CDR1 LNHDA, CDR2 SQIVND (reference sequence). The CDR3 extends over 15 amino acids. Deletions cut 10 bases from V and 0 bases from J, with 18 bases between. The CDR3 DNA sequence: TGTGCCACTAAAACCTTTCGGGAGGTGAACACTGAAGCTTTCTTT. Protein: CATKTFREVNTEAFF.

The chain carries TRBV20-1 and TRBJ2-3; TRBD1 matches at 10 bases. The CDR3 has 15 amino acids. The ends lost 6 bases at V and 5 bases at J; junction bases unmatched: 11. Germline CDR1 reads DFQATT; CDR2 reads SNEGSKA (reference sequence). The CDR3 is CSAYSDRGIVDTQYF. For the CDR3, the DNA is TGCAGTGCCTACTCGGACAGGGGGATTGTAGATACGCAGTATTTT.

This clonotype was counted a few times. CDR3 loop: CASSATSGVSSYNEQFF. For the CDR3, the DNA is TGTGCCAGCAGCGCGACTAGCGGGGTGAGCTCCTACAATGAGCAGTTCTTC. The chain links TRBV7-9 to TRBJ2-1; 11 bases are a match to TRBD2. J was trimmed by 0 bases and V by 5 bases; bases with no gene match: 6. Germline CDR1 reads SEHNR; CDR2 reads FQNEAQ (reference sequence). The length of the CDR3 is 17 residues.

The V call is TRBV6-5, the J call TRBJ2-1; weak D call: TRBD2 (5 bases). V was trimmed by 0 bases and J by 3 bases, leaving 12 bases between them. Germline V gives CDR1 MNHEY, CDR2 SVGAGI. The CDR3 extends over 16 amino acids. Here the CDR3 reads CASSYSSGSGYNEQFF. CDR3 DNA: TGTGCCAGCAGTTACTCGAGCGGTTCAGGCTACAATGAGCAGTTCTTC.

This clonotype was detected a few times. This rearrangement joins TRBV18 to TRBJ2-5; the D gene is possibly TRBD2 (6 bases). Germline V lookup: CDR1 KGHSH, CDR2 LQKENI. This CDR3 has 15 amino acids. The germline V and J ends were trimmed by 6 bases and 2 bases, with 16 bases remaining between them. The CDR3 is CASSSPEGTQETQYF. The CDR3 region has the DNA TGTGCCAGCTCGTCCCCGGAGGGAACTCAAGAGACCCAGTACTTC.

This clonotype was found a few times. The chain joins TRBV19 to TRBJ2-5; 7 bases align to TRBD2. Looked up from germline, CDR1 is LNHDA and CDR2 is SQIVND (reference sequence). V shed 2 bases, J shed 1 base, and the junction held 4 bases outside the gene matches. This CDR3 is 15 amino acids long. The DNA for the CDR3 is TGTGCCAGTAGTATAAATCGGGGGGTCCAAGAGACCCAGTACTTC. This sequence encodes CASSINRGVQETQYF.

This clonotype was observed a handful of times. This rearrangement joins TRBV27 to TRBJ2-7, with TRBD2 matching over 7 bases. Trimming cost V 7 bases and J 4 bases; bases outside gene matches: 10. CDR1 is MNHEY, CDR2 SMNVEV, per germline (reference sequence). This CDR3 is built from 14 residues. The CDR3 spells CASTTNGGWYEQYF. CDR3 coding DNA: TGTGCCAGCACCACTAACGGGGGGTGGTACGAGCAGTACTTC.

The gene calls are TRBV5-4 and TRBJ2-1; 7 bases align to TRBD1. V shed 0 bases and J 8 bases; nucleotides not matched to a gene: 26. The germline V gene has CDR1 SGHNT and CDR2 YYREEE (reference sequence). The CDR3 loop spans 21 amino acids. CDR3 nucleotides: TGTGCCAGCAGCTTGGACACCAACTTCCACAAACTAGGACAGGCAGGCGATGAGCAGTTCTTC. This codes for CASSLDTNFHKLGQAGDEQFF.

The chain combines TRBV6-5 with TRBJ2-7; TRBD2 might be the D (6 bases). This CDR3 is 13 amino acids long. Germline V gene lookup returns CDR1 MNHEY and CDR2 SVGAGI. CDR3 DNA sequence: TGTGTCTCCCTCGGGGGAGGCACCTACGAGCAGTACTTC. This translates into CVSLGGGTYEQYF.

This clonotype was detected a few times. This sequence joins TRBV4-1 and TRBJ2-6, with 8 bases aligning to TRBD1. Germline-derived CDR1 and CDR2 are MGHRA and YSYEKL. CDR3 length equals 16 residues. Unmatched junction bases numbered 0, after V lost 1 base and J lost 1 base. In DNA form, the CDR3 reads TGCGCCAGCAGCCAAGGGACAGGGTCTGGGGCCAACGTCCTGACTTTC. Protein sequence: CASSQGTGSGANVLTF.

This clonotype was seen a handful of times. The rearrangement uses TRBV7-8 and TRBJ2-5; 9 nucleotides line up with TRBD2. Germline trimming cut 10 bases from V and 4 bases from J; bases unmatched to any gene: 16. This CDR3 region has 16 residues. Germline V gives CDR1 SGHVS, CDR2 FQNEAQ. CDR3 amino acids: CATIPGLAGFRETQYF. The CDR3 nucleotides are TGTGCCACGATCCCGGGCCTAGCGGGATTTCGAGAGACCCAGTACTTC.

The chain recombines TRBV5-1 with TRBJ2-7; D could derive from TRBD1 or TRBD2 (5 bases each). CDR3 length equals 14 residues. Deletions cut 4 bases from V and 0 bases from J, with 11 bases between. Germline CDR1 SGHRS, CDR2 YFSETQ. The CDR3 DNA sequence: TGCGCCAGCAGCGGGGGACCGCCCTCCTACGAGCAGTACTTC. As protein: CASSGGPPSYEQYF.

This clonotype was seen only a few times. V usage is TRBV12-5 and J usage is TRBJ2-1; D is uncertain. CDR1 LGHNT and CDR2 FRNRAP come from the germline V gene. The CDR3 runs to 13 residues. Trimming removed 5 bases from V and 5 bases from J, with 10 bases in between. CDR3: CASGLGINNEQFF. For the CDR3, the DNA is TGTGCTAGTGGTCTTGGGATAAACAATGAGCAGTTCTTC.

This chain links TRBV12-3 or TRBV12-4 with TRBJ1-4, with D unclear. The V end was cut by 3 bases, the J end by 4 bases, with 6 bases between. The CDR3 consists of 13 residues. The CDR3 coding sequence is TGTGCCAGCAGTTTGTGGAATAATGAAAAACTGTTTTTT. Translating it yields CASSLWNNEKLFF.

This clonotype was counted a few times. The rearrangement uses TRBV20-1 and TRBJ2-7, with D perhaps given as TRBD1 or TRBD2 (5 bases each). CDR3 size: 11 residues. The V and J ends lost 6 bases and 9 bases respectively, with 15 bases between them. Germline-derived CDR1 and CDR2 are DFQATT and SNEGSKA (reference sequence). The CDR3 DNA reads as TGCAGTGCCAATCAGGGTGGAGGGCAGTACTTC. Its protein is CSANQGGGQYF.

The V and J genes are TRBV5-1 and TRBJ2-7, with 10 bases lining up with TRBD1. The V gene's germline CDR1 is SGHRS and CDR2 YFSETQ. The V segment lost 5 bases and the J segment 1 base; nucleotides outside the gene matches: 3. The CDR3 has 14 amino acids. The CDR3 is CASRPDRGSYEQYF. CDR3 sequence (DNA): TGCGCCAGCAGACCGGACAGGGGGTCCTACGAGCAGTACTTC.

Notes on this clonotype: One end of the junction fails to match germline, which may point to a read error. The V and J genes are TRBV15 and TRBJ2-7; D unclear. Germline loops: CDR1 LNHNV, CDR2 YYDKDF (reference sequence). The CDR3 is 15 amino acids. CDR3 sequence (DNA): TGTCCCACCAGCAGAGACTCCATCAGCTCCTACGAGCAGTACTTC. Its protein is CPTSRDSISSYEQYF.